This T cell receptor (beta chain) was sequenced during a study of OX40 agonist ivuxolimab in advanced cancers. Study summary: Mean age about 60 years, range roughly 23 to 79; roughly 80% male. Study-wide results and limits: With doses of 0.1 to 3.0 mg/kg, CD4+ and CD8+ blood T cells had undergone clonal expansion by week 6.

The sample holds one count of this clone. The antigen is unknown. Trimming removed 0 bases from V and 5 bases from J, with 24 bases in between. Germline loops: CDR1 SGHNT, CDR2 YYREEE (reference sequence). CDR3 length equals 19 residues. Repertoires were generated with immunoSEQ multiplex PCR, while TCRdb's copy carries only in-frame clones and drops some. The sample has tens of thousands of clones, 86% seen once. The chain carries TRBV5-4 and TRBJ2-1; D is undetermined. The TCR originated in an adult with an advanced solid tumor such as melanoma, head and neck, liver or kidney cancer. Here the sequenced sample was CD4+ or CD8+ T cells sorted from blood, taken in a trial of the OX40 agonist ivuxolimab. Here the CDR3 DNA reads TGTGCCAGCAGCTTGGTCTCTTGGGCGGATCCATACAAGCACAATGAGCAGTTCTTC. This gives the protein CASSLVSWADPYKHNEQFF.